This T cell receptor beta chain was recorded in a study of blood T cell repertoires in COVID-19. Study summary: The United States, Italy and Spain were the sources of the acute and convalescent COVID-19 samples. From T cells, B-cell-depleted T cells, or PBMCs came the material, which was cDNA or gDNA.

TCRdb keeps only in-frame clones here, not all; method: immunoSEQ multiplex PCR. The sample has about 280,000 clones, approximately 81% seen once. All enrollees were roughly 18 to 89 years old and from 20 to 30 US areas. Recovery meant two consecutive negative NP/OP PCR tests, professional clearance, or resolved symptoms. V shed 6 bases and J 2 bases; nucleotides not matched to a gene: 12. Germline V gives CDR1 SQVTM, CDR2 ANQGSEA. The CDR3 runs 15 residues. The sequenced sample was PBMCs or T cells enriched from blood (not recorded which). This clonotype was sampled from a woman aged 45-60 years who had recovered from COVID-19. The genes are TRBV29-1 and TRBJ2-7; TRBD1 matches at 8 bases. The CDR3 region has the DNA TGCAGCGTCGAAACACTCGACAGGGGCCCCTACGAGCAGTACTTC. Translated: CSVETLDRGPYEQYF.